This TCR beta chain was retrieved from a study of beta chain features in type 1 diabetes (dated by TCRdb to the late 2010s). Regarding the study in general: Patients and healthy donors did not differ in mean age, gender distribution, total cell number or subset yield. A total of around 110,000,000 sorted cells were examined across all samples, and a strong correlation was observed between cell number per subset and RNA yield. In the study, recently diagnosed type 1 diabetes patients and matched healthy donors were compared on the TCRB repertoires of their sorted circulating CD4+ T cell subsets. Regulatory and stem cell-like memory subsets were obtained from only 8 patients and roughly 8 healthy donors, while naive and central memory subsets were obtained from all 28 donors.

The High Capacity cDNA Reverse Transcription Kit was used to reverse transcribe all of the isolated RNA, meaning that expressed TCRB transcripts were what got sequenced. Naive, central memory and regulatory T cell samples underwent deep immunoSEQ sequencing, averaging about 3.5 million total reads per sample. Sorted cells were lysed in RLT buffer and RNA was extracted with DNase-treated RNeasy Micro or Mini kits, depending on cell number. To prevent cross-contamination, each cell subset was processed individually, whereas patient and healthy donor samples were processed jointly. The immunoSEQ multiplex PCR was used to amplify TCRB sequences from cDNA, generating 87-bp fragments that spanned the CDR3 region. Sequencing of the amplicons was performed on the Illumina HiSeq platform. Turning to the authors' computational methods: PCR bias was corrected computationally using synthetic template baselines, and reads within Hamming distance 2 were collapsed, with unmergeable singletons discarded. Reads were aligned against IMGT to assign V, D and J genes, CDR3 length and insertions or deletions at six rearrangement sites. Clonotype counts were normalized to sorted cell number within each subset before computing true diversity and Gini coefficients with the tcR R package. The overlap coefficient, calculated on TCRB nucleotide sequences, was used to quantify repertoire sharing. Drawn from immuneACCESS, this table holds only the in-frame rearrangements with V and J called that TCRdb kept. Clones are partly lost; checked studies trace under half to an unresolved V gene and leave the rest unexplained. From that table come the V and J calls and clone size; the DNA was used to work out D and trimming. The table for this sample lists 55,000 to 80,000 clones; around 49% of them were counted only once. The ten largest clones capture around 0.7% of the sample.

Overall results and qualifications from the work: Sequencing cDNA rather than genomic DNA could over-represent highly expressing activated cells, although activation and CD3 levels did not differ between groups. Type 1 diabetes patients showed a moderate but significant shortening of TCRB CDR3 length in all four CD4+ subsets. Fewer insertions and more nucleotide deletions at VDJ recombination sites were observed in patients with type 1 diabetes, implying thymic rearrangement abnormalities. Shorter templates might have been favored by PCR, but patient and control samples were amplified and corrected together, so both groups would have been affected equally by any skew. HLA sub-analyses involved small numbers of individuals, so any influence of HLA type on TCRB rearrangement remained unresolved. The naive, central memory and regulatory TCRB repertoires appeared to resemble one another more closely among patients than among healthy donors.

From each donor, a single peripheral blood sample of around 120 mL on average was drawn into heparinised tubes. A BD FACSAria II was used to sort naive, central memory, regulatory and stem cell-like memory CD4+ T cells with a panel that included CD45RO, CCR7, CD25, CD127, CD95 and CD27. All sorted populations exceeded 95% purity. PBMCs were separated immediately by Lymphoprep density gradient centrifugation and were stained directly, without being cultured. So that batch effects would be minimized, each experiment stained and sorted samples in pairs, pairing one healthy donor with one patient. Note on this clone: Its binding antigen is unknown. No base qualities exist here, and no much larger clone lies one base off it.

Deletion took 8 bases off V and 0 bases off J, with a span of 23 bases between the germline ends. From the germline V gene (reference sequence), CDR1 is GTSNPN and CDR2 is SVGIG. Reading from cysteine to phenylalanine, the CDR3 counts 17 amino acids. The retained sequence is limited to the CDR3, 51 bases, with the frame set at the first base. The receptor chain draws on TRBV30 and TRBJ1-3, with an unclear D gene assignment. The receptor's source is a man aged 25 to 40 with type 1 diabetes. Sequenced: central memory CD4+ T cells from blood. The encoded CDR3 is CAATRGSRIRSGNTIYF. The bases are TGTGCCGCCACCCGGGGATCCCGGATCCGCTCTGGAAACACCATATATTTT. The CDR3, completed at both ends by the reference TRBV30 and TRBJ1-3 genes, gives the full variable domain SQTIHQWPATLVQPVGSPLSLECTVEGTSNPNLYWYRQAAGRGLQLLFYSVGIGQISSEVPQNLSASRPQDRQFILSSKKLLLSDSGFYLCAATRGSRIRSGNTIYFGEGSWLTVV.